The 29 T cell receptor beta chains in this list originate from one sample, sequenced in a study of T-cell memory formation after mild COVID-19. TCRdb independently ran MiXCR on the 5' RACE reads; one entry per CDR3 protein. The sample carries approximately 210,000 distinct CDR3 sequences, 27% recorded once. The sequenced sample consisted of PBMCs or a T cell subset sorted from them (not recorded which). The receptors originated from an adult woman who had mild COVID-19 (a few samples of this study predate the infection). Cell type and time point are not known.

The chain links TRBV10-3 to TRBJ2-6, with D possibly matching TRBD2 (5 bases). The CDR3 runs 18 residues. Germline V gives CDR1 ENHRY, CDR2 SYGVKD. V was shortened by 8 bases and J by 0 bases, with 20 bases between the two germline ends. CDR3 protein: CAISIGRGFYSGANVLTF. In nucleotides, the CDR3 is TGTGCCATCTCCATTGGGCGCGGGTTTTACTCTGGGGCCAACGTCCTGACTTTC.

V gene TRBV5-4 combines with J gene TRBJ1-2; 8 bases line up with TRBD1. The CDR3 is 13 amino acids. The V and J ends lost 6 bases and 5 bases, in that order; junction bases with no gene match: 6. CDR1 SGHNT and CDR2 YYREEE come from the germline V gene (reference sequence). DNA for the CDR3: TGTGCCAGCAACCAGGGGGCGAAGTATGGCTACACCTTC. Its protein product is CASNQGAKYGYTF.

This clonotype was seen a few times. The genes are TRBV18 and TRBJ2-3; D is unclear. Germline V gene data show CDR1 as KGHSH and CDR2 as LQKENI. The CDR3 has 14 amino acids. V dropped 3 bases and J dropped 6 bases, with 13 bases sitting between them. The CDR3 protein is CASSPSSLGDTQYF. CDR3 nucleotides: TGTGCCAGCTCACCGAGCTCTCTGGGTGATACGCAGTATTTT.

The CDR3 coding sequence is TGCAGTGCTAGAGATTGGACGGCAGGGGGCTACAATGAGCAGTTCTTC. Its protein is CSARDWTAGGYNEQFF. This chain joins TRBV20-1 and TRBJ2-1, with TRBD1 identical over 7 bases. The CDR3 totals 16 residues. V shed 0 bases, J shed 3 bases, and the junction held 8 bases outside the gene matches. Germline CDR1 reads DFQATT; CDR2 reads SNEGSKA (reference sequence).

The V gene is TRBV6-2 or TRBV6-3, the J gene TRBJ2-3, with 8 bases lining up with TRBD2. The CDR3 sequence is 18 residues long. The germline gives CDR1 MNHEY, CDR2 SVGEGT. Germline trimming cut 0 bases from V and 5 bases from J; bases unmatched to any gene: 13. CDR3 protein: CASSYSSRRGVAGDTQYF. The CDR3 DNA reads TGTGCCAGCAGTTACTCGAGTCGGCGGGGGGTAGCCGGAGATACGCAGTATTTT.

V is TRBV11-2 and J is TRBJ2-5, with TRBD2 matching 12 bases. CDR1 is SGHAT and CDR2 is FQNNGV in the germline V gene. This CDR3 region has 17 residues. The V and J ends lost 1 base and 3 bases, in that order; junction bases with no gene match: 6. The CDR3 DNA reads TGTGCCAGCAGCTTAGGGTGGAGACTAGCGGGGGAAGAGACCCAGTACTTC. As protein: CASSLGWRLAGEETQYF.

This clonotype was counted between two and nine times. This sequence joins TRBV20-1 and TRBJ2-3; TRBD2 agrees at 8 bases. CDR1 is DFQATT, CDR2 SNEGSKA, per germline (reference sequence). V lost 5 bases, J lost 13 bases, and 14 bases stayed unmatched. The CDR3 is 13 amino acids. The CDR3 DNA reads TGCAGTGCTGGGCATCCGGGACTAGGATATGAGTATTTT. It codes for CSAGHPGLGYEYF.

The J gene is TRBJ2-1, the V gene TRBV3-1, with 9 bases that match TRBD2. Trimming removed 1 base from V and 7 bases from J; junction bases left unmatched: 20. The CDR3 totals 20 residues. Germline CDR1 and CDR2: LGHDT and YNNKEL (reference sequence). The CDR3 loop is CASSQVVASLRGGKRNEQFF. CDR3 bases: TGTGCCAGCAGCCAAGTTGTTGCTTCGCTGCGGGGGGGAAAGAGGAATGAGCAGTTCTTC.

The chain uses TRBV20-1 and TRBJ2-3; D unclear. Trimming stripped 1 base from V and 4 bases from J, with 12 bases between. This CDR3 comprises 14 residues. Per germline, CDR1 DFQATT and CDR2 SNEGSKA (reference sequence). This CDR3 reads CSARGRQNPDTQYF. Here the CDR3 DNA reads TGCAGTGCTAGAGGTCGGCAGAACCCAGATACGCAGTATTTT.

The chain carries TRBV29-1 and TRBJ1-1, with D maybe TRBD1 (5 bases). Trimming removed 7 bases at V and 7 bases at J, with 13 bases between. Germline assignment: CDR1 SQVTM and CDR2 ANQGSEA. This CDR3 has 11 amino acids. The CDR3 DNA reads TGCAGCGGTTCGGTTCAGGGTGAAGCTTTCTTT. It yields the protein CSGSVQGEAFF. Filled out from reference TRBV29-1 and TRBJ1-1, the complete variable domain reads SAVISQKPSRDICQRGTSLTIQCQVDSQVTMMFWYRQQPGQSLTLIATANQGSEATYESGFVIDKFPISRPNLTFSTLTVSNMSPEDSSIYLCSGSVQGEAFFGQGTRLTVV.

The chain uses TRBV6-6 and TRBJ1-1, with 8 bases fitting TRBD1. There are 14 residues in the CDR3. Trimming cost V 0 bases and J 7 bases; bases outside gene matches: 4. Per the germline V gene, CDR1 is MNHNY and CDR2 is SVGAGI (reference sequence). In nucleotides, the CDR3 is TGTGCCAGCAGTTACTCTTTCAGGGGGCTTGAAGCTTTCTTT. Its protein is CASSYSFRGLEAFF.

This clonotype showed up just a few times. V is TRBV7-9 and J is TRBJ1-1; 7 bases align to TRBD1. The germline V gene encodes CDR1 SEHNR and CDR2 FQNEAQ (reference sequence). The CDR3 extends over 14 amino acids. V lost 8 bases to trimming and J lost 0 bases; unmatched junction nucleotides: 6. For the CDR3, the DNA is TGTGCCAGCGGCCGACAGGGACTGAACACTGAAGCTTTCTTT. Its protein is CASGRQGLNTEAFF.

This clonotype was detected only a few times. The chain employs TRBV6-5 and TRBJ1-1; 9 nucleotides align to TRBD1. The CDR3 has 15 residues. V shed 7 bases, J shed 0 bases, and the junction held 6 bases outside the gene matches. CDR1 and CDR2 (germline): MNHEY, SVGAGI. The CDR3 reads CASTRQGVVNTEAFF. The CDR3 DNA reads as TGTGCCAGCACCCGACAGGGGGTGGTGAACACTGAAGCTTTCTTT.

This chain connects TRBV7-8 to TRBJ2-5, with TRBD2 matching over 16 bases. Germline values: CDR1 SGHVS, CDR2 FQNEAQ. This CDR3 is built from 16 residues. Trimming cost V 4 bases and J 13 bases; bases outside gene matches: 12. The CDR3 loop reads CASSSHTGTSGGALYF. The DNA for the CDR3 is TGTGCCAGCAGCTCCCATACCGGGACTAGCGGGGGGGCCCTGTACTTC. Variable domain in full (rest from reference TRBV7-8 and TRBJ2-5): GAGVSQSPRYKVAKRGQDVALRCDPISGHVSLFWYQQALGQGPEFLTYFQNEAQLDKSGLPSDRFFAERPEGSVSTLKIQRTQQEDSAVYLCASSSHTGTSGGALYFGPGTRLLVL.

The chain recombines TRBV5-1 with TRBJ2-3, with D uncertain. In germline, CDR1 is SGHRS, CDR2 YFSETQ. The CDR3 loop spans 13 amino acids. V shed 0 bases and J shed 14 bases, with 16 bases lying between them. CDR3 DNA: TGCGCCAGCAGCTTGGAGGATCTCCTAACCCTGTATTTT. It translates to CASSLEDLLTLYF.

This clonotype was observed a few times. V is TRBV4-1 and J is TRBJ2-7; 7 bases align to TRBD2. Germline CDR1 MGHRA, CDR2 YSYEKL. The CDR3 totals 16 residues. The J segment lost 0 bases and the V segment lost 0 bases, leaving 5 bases of the junction unmatched. In nucleotides, the CDR3 is TGCGCCAGCAGCCAAGATAGCGGGTCGAGCTCCTACGAGCAGTACTTC. Its protein is CASSQDSGSSSYEQYF.

This clonotype was counted once. This chain connects TRBV7-9 to TRBJ1-1; no firm D call. Germline V gives CDR1 SEHNR, CDR2 FQNEAQ (reference sequence). The CDR3 loop spans 12 amino acids. V was cut by 2 bases and J by 5 bases, with 6 bases left in between. The CDR3 coding sequence is TGTGCCAGCAGCTTAAGCAGGACTGAAGCTTTCTTT. This translates into CASSLSRTEAFF. Together with reference TRBV7-9 and TRBJ1-1, the CDR3 gives the full variable domain: DTGVSQNPRHKITKRGQNVTFRCDPISEHNRLYWYRQTLGQGPEFLTYFQNEAQLEKSRLLSDRFSAERPKGSFSTLEIQRTEQGDSAMYLCASSLSRTEAFFGQGTRLTVV.

This clonotype was counted once. This sequence joins TRBV7-2 and TRBJ2-7, with D possibly matching TRBD1 (6 bases). Germline V lookup: CDR1 SGHTA, CDR2 FQGNSA. V was shortened by 1 base and J by 3 bases, with 16 bases between the two germline ends. This CDR3 is built from 16 residues. CDR3 protein: CASSLESTVTGYEQYF. CDR3 bases: TGTGCCAGCAGCTTAGAAAGTACGGTGACAGGCTACGAGCAGTACTTC.

The rearrangement links TRBV14 to TRBJ2-4; 8 bases fit TRBD1. The V gene's germline CDR1 is SGHDN and CDR2 FVKESK. After removal of 4 bases from V and 9 bases from J, the junction contained 11 bases not matched to a gene. CDR3 length: 15 amino acids. The chain's CDR3 is CASSPRTGPNGIQYF. CDR3 DNA sequence: TGTGCCAGCAGCCCACGGACAGGGCCAAATGGCATTCAGTACTTC.

A word on this clonotype: A junction end diverges from the germline sequence, so it may reflect a read error. V usage is TRBV5-1 and J usage is TRBJ2-2; D is uncertain. This CDR3 contains 12 residues. CDR1 is SGHRS, CDR2 YFSETQ, per germline. The CDR3 region is CASSLWTVELFF. In nucleotides, the CDR3 is TGCGCCAGCAGCTTGTGGACCGTGGAGCTGTTTTTT.

The gene calls are TRBV6-6 and TRBJ1-3; possible D gene TRBD1, 6 bases. CDR3 size: 18 residues. Germline-derived CDR1 and CDR2 are MNHNY and SVGAGI (reference sequence). V lost 0 bases to trimming and J lost 2 bases, with 17 bases between them. Here the CDR3 DNA reads TGTGCCAGCAGTTACTCTGCCCAGTGGGGGCTCACTGGAAACACCATATATTTT. It encodes CASSYSAQWGLTGNTIYF.

This clonotype was seen more than once but under ten times. This chain uses TRBV29-1 with TRBJ2-7; 7 positions agree with TRBD1. J was trimmed by 3 bases and V by 4 bases; bases with no gene match: 9. The CDR3 loop spans 14 amino acids. The germline V gene encodes CDR1 SQVTM and CDR2 ANQGSEA. The CDR3: CSVGGTERLYEQYF. The CDR3 DNA reads TGCAGCGTTGGAGGGACAGAGCGCCTCTACGAGCAGTACTTC.

The V and J genes are TRBV25-1 and TRBJ2-7, with TRBD2 as a possible D gene (6 bases). The CDR3 sequence is 13 residues long. The V gene lost 3 bases and the J gene lost 6 bases, with 12 bases spanning the gap. Germline V gives CDR1 MGHDK, CDR2 SYGVNS. In nucleotides, the CDR3 is TGTGCCAGCAGTGACCCAGGGAGGAGCGAGCAGTACTTC. Translating gives CASSDPGRSEQYF.

In regard to this clonotype: At one end, the junction sequence differs from germline, possibly due to a read error. V gene TRBV7-9 combines with J gene TRBJ2-5; TRBD2 might be the D (5 bases). Germline CDR1 reads SEHNR; CDR2 reads FQNEAQ (reference sequence). The CDR3 consists of 14 residues. CDR3 sequence (DNA): TGTGCCAGCAGCTTAGGAAGCGGCCAAGCGACCCAGTACTTC. Translation: CASSLGSGQATQYF.

The chain is built from TRBV24-1 and TRBJ2-7; D assignment may be TRBD1 or TRBD2 (7 bases each). The V and J ends lost 2 bases and 1 base respectively, with 11 bases between them. The CDR3 runs to 15 residues. Germline loops: CDR1 KGHDR, CDR2 SFDVKD. The CDR3 region has the DNA TGTGCCACCAGTGATTCGGGGGGACAGTCCTACGAGCAGTACTTC. This encodes CATSDSGGQSYEQYF.

V usage is TRBV4-1 and J usage is TRBJ1-6; 8 bases fit TRBD1. The junction had 3 bases not matched to a gene; V was cut back by 1 base and J by 7 bases. Per germline, CDR1 MGHRA and CDR2 YSYEKL. CDR3 length: 15 residues. This CDR3 reads CASSQATGGNSPLHF. The CDR3 DNA reads TGCGCCAGCAGCCAAGCTACAGGGGGGAATTCACCCCTCCACTTT.

There are a few counts of this clonotype. This chain links TRBV14 with TRBJ2-1; TRBD2 matches 13 bases. The CDR3 has 16 residues. Germline CDR1 reads SGHDN; CDR2 reads FVKESK. V shed 5 bases, J shed 8 bases, and the junction held 9 bases outside the gene matches. In DNA form, the CDR3 reads TGTGCCAGCAGCGGACTAGCGGGAGCCTCCGGCTATGAGCAGTTCTTC. It is translated as CASSGLAGASGYEQFF.

This clonotype was observed at least ten times. The V and J genes are TRBV7-9 and TRBJ2-5, with D hard to call. This CDR3 has 12 residues. Germline V gene data show CDR1 as SEHNR and CDR2 as FQNEAQ (reference sequence). Trimming removed 3 bases from V and 5 bases from J, with 7 bases in between. The CDR3 bases are TGTGCCAGCAGCTTGGGCCTCGAGACCCAGTACTTC. Encoded protein: CASSLGLETQYF.

CDR3: CASSPFSGVNTGELFF. CDR3 in DNA: TGTGCCAGCAGCCCCTTTAGCGGGGTAAACACCGGGGAGCTGTTTTTT. This chain joins TRBV7-2 and TRBJ2-2, with TRBD2 matching over 8 bases. Germline V gene sequence: CDR1 SGHTA, CDR2 FQGNSA. The CDR3 has 16 residues. The V gene end was trimmed by 5 bases and the J gene end by 2 bases; junction bases not matched to a gene: 7.